Presented here are 13 T cell receptor beta chains from one specimen sequenced in a study of radiotherapy plus CTLA-4 blockade in lung cancer. The repertoire was sequenced with immunoSEQ multiplex PCR; TCRdb's copy has only in-frame clones and lacks some. Here the sample spans about 88,000 clones, about three quarters being singletons. This sample comprised peripheral blood, obtained from a patient treated with radiotherapy plus ipilimumab. The receptors were gathered from a human donor with non-small cell lung cancer that progressed on radiotherapy plus ipilimumab.

The chain couples TRBV6-1 to TRBJ2-5; D is perhaps TRBD2 (7 bases). CDR3 length: 15 amino acids. CDR1 is MNHNS and CDR2 is SASEGT in the germline V gene. V was shortened by 3 bases and J by 4 bases, with 15 bases between the two germline ends. The CDR3 here is CASSEIGGRRETQYF. The CDR3 DNA is TGTGCCAGCAGTGAGATCGGGGGGCGCAGAGAGACCCAGTACTTC.

The chain couples TRBV14 to TRBJ2-3; D may be TRBD1 or TRBD2 (5 bases each). The CDR3 sequence is 13 residues long. Deletions cut 5 bases from V and 4 bases from J, with 10 bases between. Looked up from germline, CDR1 is SGHDN and CDR2 is FVKESK. The DNA for the CDR3 is TGTGCCAGCAGCAACGAGGGGCCAGATACGCAGTATTTT. This sequence encodes CASSNEGPDTQYF.

The CDR3 nucleotides are TGTGCCATCAGACCGACTAGCGGACTCACAGATACGCAGTATTTT. Amino acids: CAIRPTSGLTDTQYF. The rearrangement joins TRBV10-3 to TRBJ2-3; 9 nucleotides align to TRBD2. Germline-derived CDR1 and CDR2 are ENHRY and SYGVKD. Trimming removed 6 bases from V and 2 bases from J; junction bases left unmatched: 6. This CDR3 has 15 amino acids.

V gene TRBV9 combines with J gene TRBJ2-3, with 7 bases matching TRBD2. The length of the CDR3 is 16 residues. V shed 0 bases, J shed 3 bases, and the junction held 7 bases outside the gene matches. The germline V gene has CDR1 SGDLS and CDR2 YYNGEE. CDR3 nucleotide sequence: TGTGCCAGCAGCGTAGGGGCGCGGGAGTCGACAGATACGCAGTATTTT. Translation gives CASSVGARESTDTQYF.

The gene calls are TRBV7-9 and TRBJ1-2; D not resolved. CDR3 length: 12 residues. V was trimmed by 5 bases and J by 7 bases, leaving 11 bases between them. The germline CDR1 and CDR2 sequences are SEHNR and FQNEAQ (reference sequence). This CDR3 is CASSEGYGGYTF. The CDR3 nucleotides read TGTGCCAGCAGCGAGGGCTACGGTGGCTACACCTTC.

The J gene is TRBJ2-2, the V gene TRBV2; possible D gene TRBD1, 5 bases. Germline-derived CDR1 and CDR2 are SNHLY and FYNNEI. V lost 6 bases, J lost 0 bases, and 14 bases lay in between. The CDR3 is 16 amino acids. The CDR3 is CASRHGQNANTGELFF. In nucleotides, the CDR3 is TGTGCCAGCAGGCACGGACAAAACGCGAACACCGGGGAGCTGTTTTTT. Based on the CDR3 plus reference TRBV2 and TRBJ2-2, the full variable domain is EPEVTQTPSHQVTQMGQEVILRCVPISNHLYFYWYRQILGQKVEFLVSFYNNEISEKSEIFDDQFSVERPDGSNFTLKIRSTKLEDSAMYFCASRHGQNANTGELFFGEGSRLTVL.

The chain uses TRBV11-2 and TRBJ1-2; D is possibly TRBD1 (6 bases). Germline CDR1 is SGHAT and CDR2 is FQNNGV. Deletions cut 3 bases from V and 4 bases from J, with 12 bases between. There are 14 residues in the CDR3. CDR3 loop: CASSFDQGIYGYTF. The CDR3 DNA is TGTGCCAGCAGCTTCGATCAGGGGATCTATGGCTACACCTTC.

This chain links TRBV14 with TRBJ2-2, with D tentatively TRBD1 (6 bases). CDR3 size: 16 residues. Trimming cost V 1 base and J 1 base, with 10 bases left between them. The germline gives CDR1 SGHDN, CDR2 FVKESK. The CDR3 region is CASSQAGHLNTGELFF. The DNA for the CDR3 is TGTGCCAGCAGCCAAGCGGGACACTTGAACACCGGGGAGCTGTTTTTT.

This clone was counted only a few times. This sequence joins TRBV5-5 and TRBJ2-7, with D perhaps matching TRBD2 (6 bases). V was pared by 0 bases and J by 2 bases, with 12 bases between. Looked up from germline, CDR1 is SGHKS and CDR2 is YYEKEE (reference sequence). The CDR3 length is 15 residues. CDR3 loop: CASSLEVAVTYEQYF. CDR3 in DNA: TGTGCCAGCAGCTTGGAGGTAGCGGTGACCTACGAGCAGTACTTC.

The V call is TRBV6-1, the J call TRBJ1-5; no firm D call. CDR1 is MNHNS, CDR2 SASEGT, per germline. This CDR3 has 13 residues. V lost 7 bases and J 4 bases, leaving 11 bases between the germline ends. The CDR3 coding sequence is TGTGCCAGCACTCAGAGGTTGAATCAGCCCCAGCATTTT. It translates to CASTQRLNQPQHF.

The chain combines TRBV9 with TRBJ1-1; D call uncertain. Trimming took 3 bases from V and 3 from J, leaving 9 bases between them. The CDR3 extends over 13 amino acids. The germline gives CDR1 SGDLS, CDR2 YYNGEE. CDR3 sequence (DNA): TGTGCCAGCAGCGGAGACGGAGACACTGAAGCTTTCTTT. It encodes CASSGDGDTEAFF. Together with reference TRBV9 and TRBJ1-1, the CDR3 gives the full variable domain: DSGVTQTPKHLITATGQRVTLRCSPRSGDLSVYWYQQSLDQGLQFLIQYYNGEERAKGNILERFSAQQFPDLHSELNLSSLELGDSALYFCASSGDGDTEAFFGQGTRLTVV.

This clone has a single count. The V and J genes are TRBV4-2 and TRBJ1-2, with a possible D match to TRBD1 (6 bases). CDR1 LGHNA and CDR2 YNFKEQ come from the germline V gene. Trimming cost V 4 bases and J 7 bases, with 16 bases left between them. The CDR3 is 14 amino acids. CDR3 nucleotides: TGTGCCAGCAGCCCGGGGGGCCATAGTGTTGGCTACACCTTC. It translates to CASSPGGHSVGYTF.

This clone was detected a few times. The genes are TRBV27 and TRBJ2-7; the D is unclear. The CDR3 spans 14 residues. Looked up from germline, CDR1 is MNHEY and CDR2 is SMNVEV (reference sequence). V was pared by 0 bases and J by 3 bases, with 9 bases between. The CDR3 DNA sequence: TGTGCCAGCAGTTTATCTTTTGGGTACTACGAGCAGTACTTC. This codes for CASSLSFGYYEQYF.